Listed below are T cell receptor beta chains from one sample, sequenced in a study of control samples from healthy donors and cancer patients. Libraries were prepared by immunoSEQ multiplex PCR; TCRdb keeps only in-frame clonotypes and omits some of them. The repertoire includes about 94,000 clones, 90% of them detected once, and less than 4.5% sits in the top ten. The material sequenced was blood. The receptors derive from a woman between 18 and 30 years old in good health. CDR3s include the opening cysteine and the closing phenylalanine or tryptophan. The D gene is left open where the match is weak.

d_call j_call v_call cdr3_nt cdr3_aa
TRBD2 TRBJ2-3 TRBV19 TGTGCCAGTAGTGATAAGCGGGGGCCTAGCACAGATACGCAGTATTTT CASSDKRGPSTDTQYF
TRBD2 TRBJ2-7 TRBV2 TGTGCCAGCAGCGAGGAGGTCCTAGCGGGGGCCCGTTACGAGCAGTACTTC CASSEEVLAGARYEQYF
NA TRBJ2-1 TRBV28 TGTGCCAGCAGTCTCCATTCGGAGACTAGGAATGAGCAGTTCTTC CASSLHSETRNEQFF
TRBD1 TRBJ1-2 TRBV7-8 TGTGCCAGCAGCTACTCAGGGACAGGGTACGGCGGCTACACCTTC CASSYSGTGYGGYTF
NA TRBJ2-7 TRBV20-1 TGCAGTGCTTCGAGGGGCTACGAGCAGTACTTC CSASRGYEQYF
TRBD2 TRBJ2-4 TRBV3-1/TRBV3-2 TGTGCCAGCAGCCAAATGGCGGGGGGATTCTCTCAGTACTTC CASSQMAGGFSQYF
NA TRBJ1-2 TRBV24-1 TGTGCCACCAGTGACCCCGAGACGAATCACATCTATGGCTACACCTTC CATSDPETNHIYGYTF
TRBD1 TRBJ1-5 TRBV4-1 TGCGCCAGCAGCCCGCTCACCGGGACAGCTAATCAGCCCCAGCATTTT CASSPLTGTANQPQHF
NA TRBJ1-5 TRBV19 TGTGCCAGTAGTAGTCAGGTAGGCAATCAGCCCCAGCATTTT CASSSQVGNQPQHF
NA TRBJ1-3 TRBV4-1 TGCGCCAGCAGCCAAGAACCCTGGTCTGGTGGAAACACCATATATTTT CASSQEPWSGGNTIYF
NA TRBJ2-7 TRBV6-1 TGTGCCAGCAGTGAAGTCGGACGCTACGAGCAGTACTTC CASSEVGRYEQYF